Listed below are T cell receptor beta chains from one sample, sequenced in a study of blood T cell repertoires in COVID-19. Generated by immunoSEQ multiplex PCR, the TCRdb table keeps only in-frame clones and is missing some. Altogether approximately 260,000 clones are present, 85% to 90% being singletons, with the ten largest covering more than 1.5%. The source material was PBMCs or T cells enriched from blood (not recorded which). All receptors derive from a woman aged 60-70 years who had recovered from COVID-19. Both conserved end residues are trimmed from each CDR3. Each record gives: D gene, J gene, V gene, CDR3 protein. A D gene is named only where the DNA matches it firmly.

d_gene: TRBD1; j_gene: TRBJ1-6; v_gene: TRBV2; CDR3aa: ASSSNPGQPHSPLH
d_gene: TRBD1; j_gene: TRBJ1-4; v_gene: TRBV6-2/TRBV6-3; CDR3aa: ASSYPTTGSYEKLF
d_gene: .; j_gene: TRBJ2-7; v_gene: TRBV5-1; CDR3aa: ASSLTVNTYEQY
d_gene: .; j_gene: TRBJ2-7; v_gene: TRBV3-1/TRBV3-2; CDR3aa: ASSQGRGYEQY
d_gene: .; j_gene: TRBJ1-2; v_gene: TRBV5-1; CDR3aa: ASSRLAGDGGYT
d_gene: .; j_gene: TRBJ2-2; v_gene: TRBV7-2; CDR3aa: ASSFVSGSGGELF
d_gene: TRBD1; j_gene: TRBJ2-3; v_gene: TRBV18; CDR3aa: ASSLQGSTDTQY
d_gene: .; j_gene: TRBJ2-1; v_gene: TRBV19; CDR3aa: ASSTPRAGSYNEQF
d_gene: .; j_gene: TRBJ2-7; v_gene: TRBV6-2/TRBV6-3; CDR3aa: ASSYSIGVGGTWLHEQY
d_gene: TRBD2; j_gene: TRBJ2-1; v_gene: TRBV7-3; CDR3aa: ASSLSLAGGLSYNEQF
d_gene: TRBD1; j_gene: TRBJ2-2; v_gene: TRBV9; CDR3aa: ASSVTGGDAGELF
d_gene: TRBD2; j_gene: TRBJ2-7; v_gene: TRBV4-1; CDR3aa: ASRKTSGSSYEQY
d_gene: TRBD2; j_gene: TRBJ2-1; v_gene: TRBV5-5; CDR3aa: ASSLLGLADGNEQF
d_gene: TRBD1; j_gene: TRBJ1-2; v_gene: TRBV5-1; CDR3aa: ASGGQGKDYGYT
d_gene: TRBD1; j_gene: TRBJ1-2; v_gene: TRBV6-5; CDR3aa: ASSSQDRRGGYT
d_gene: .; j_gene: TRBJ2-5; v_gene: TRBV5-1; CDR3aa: ASSLARLQETQY
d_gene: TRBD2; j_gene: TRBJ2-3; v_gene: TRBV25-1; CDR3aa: ATGTSVDTQY
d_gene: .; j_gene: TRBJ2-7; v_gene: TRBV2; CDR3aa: ASSESWNYYEQY
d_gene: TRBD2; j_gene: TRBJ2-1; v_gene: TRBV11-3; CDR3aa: ASSRGGNNEQF
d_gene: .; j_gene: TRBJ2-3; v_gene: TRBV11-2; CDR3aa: ASSYSGDTQY
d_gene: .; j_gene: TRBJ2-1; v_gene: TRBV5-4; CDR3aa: ASSLETRSYNEQF
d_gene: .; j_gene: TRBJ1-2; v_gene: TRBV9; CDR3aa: ASSVTSGDYGYT
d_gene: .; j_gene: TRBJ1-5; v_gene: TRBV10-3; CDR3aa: AINEQLNQPQH
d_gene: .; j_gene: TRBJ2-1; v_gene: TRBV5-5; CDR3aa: ASSPSTGSRNRDEQF
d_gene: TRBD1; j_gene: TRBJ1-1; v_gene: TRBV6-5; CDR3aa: ASTRDRDTEAF
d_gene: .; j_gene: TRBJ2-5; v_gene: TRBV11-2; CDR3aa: ASSLVSGEETQY
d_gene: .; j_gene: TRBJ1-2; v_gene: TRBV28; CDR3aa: ASRGVNYGYT
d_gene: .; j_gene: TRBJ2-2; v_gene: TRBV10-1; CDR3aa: ASSDPILNTGELF